The 4 T cell receptor beta chains below were found in one sample sequenced in a study of T-cell reconstitution after alpha-beta-depleted transplantation in children. A TCRbeta library incorporating unique molecular identifiers was prepared. One entry per CDR3 protein results from TCRdb running MiXCR on the PCR reads. The sample holds about 410,000 distinct CDR3 sequences, around 21% seen once. The sample here was PBMCs from the stem cell graft donor, taken from the stem cell graft. These receptors all come from a human donor who donated a stem cell graft to a child with acute myeloid leukemia.

This clonotype was detected only a few times. The chain is built from TRBV29-1 and TRBJ1-2; possible D gene TRBD1, 6 bases. Germline-derived CDR1 and CDR2 are SQVTM and ANQGSEA. Trimming cost V 7 bases and J 6 bases, with 21 bases left between them. The CDR3 spans 14 residues. CDR3 nucleotides: TGCAGCGCCCAACCCCGGGACACTCTGAATGGCTACACCTTC. It specifies CSAQPRDTLNGYTF.

The chain links TRBV18 to TRBJ1-1, with D perhaps matching TRBD1 (5 bases). V lost 1 base and J lost 1, with 16 bases in between. The CDR3 spans 17 residues. Per germline, CDR1 KGHSH and CDR2 LQKENI. This CDR3 reads CASSPREQGRGNTEAFF. The CDR3 DNA reads as TGTGCCAGCTCACCACGGGAGCAGGGTCGAGGGAACACTGAAGCTTTCTTT.

Concerning this clonotype: The junction differs from germline at one of its ends, possibly a read error. V and J are TRBV20-1 and TRBJ2-5, with TRBD2 as a possible D gene (6 bases). Germline V lookup: CDR1 DFQATT, CDR2 SNEGSKA (reference sequence). The CDR3 has 17 residues. CDR3 DNA sequence: TGCTGTGCTAGAGATAGGCCTGGGAGGATGCCTTGGGAGACCCAGTACTTC. Translating gives CCARDRPGRMPWETQYF.

This clonotype was counted between two and nine times. V and J are TRBV29-1 and TRBJ2-7, with 13 nucleotides matching TRBD2. Per germline, CDR1 SQVTM and CDR2 ANQGSEA. Trimming at V came to 6 bases and at J to 5 bases, leaving 7 bases not matched to a gene. The length of the CDR3 is 14 residues. The CDR3 protein is CSVGGTSGMNEQYF. The CDR3 DNA follows: TGCAGCGTGGGCGGGACTAGCGGGATGAACGAGCAGTACTTC.